The 20 T cell receptor beta chains below all came from one sample that was sequenced in a study of regulatory T cells in long-lasting Graves disease. TCR beta libraries were built with iRepertoire HTBI primers and Arm-PCR of CDR3 regions. MiXCR was run by TCRdb on the multiplex PCR reads, yielding one entry per CDR3 protein. The data show 390,000 or so distinct CDR3 sequences, 12% seen once. Time point: newly diagnosed GD, antithyroid drugs for less than 3 months. PBMC RNA was the source of the TCR library. The same specimen was also included in a second study, on T cells in Graves' hyperthyroidism and ophthalmopathy.

The input for sequencing was peripheral blood mononuclear cells (PBMCs), taken at new diagnosis, from a patient treated with antithyroid drugs. Receptor source: a woman between 18 and 29 years old with Graves disease.

The chain employs TRBV7-6 and TRBJ2-2; the D gene is possibly TRBD1 (6 bases). The CDR3 spans 13 residues. Trimming removed 3 bases at V and 6 bases at J, with 8 bases between. The germline V gene encodes CDR1 SGHVS and CDR2 FNYEAQ. The CDR3 sequence: CASSLGAAGELFF. The CDR3 DNA is TGTGCCAGCAGCTTGGGGGCCGCCGGGGAGCTGTTTTTT. The complete variable domain, with remaining parts taken from reference TRBV7-6 and TRBJ2-2, reads GAGVSQSPRYKVTKRGQDVALRCDPISGHVSLYWYRQALGQGPEFLTYFNYEAQQDKSGLPNDRFSAERPEGSISTLTIQRTEQRDSAMYRCASSLGAAGELFFGEGSRLTVL.

For this clonotype: A much larger clone sits a single nucleotide away, making a read error possible. The chain couples TRBV6-5 to TRBJ1-1; D is ambiguous. V was pared by 6 bases and J by 11 bases, with 22 bases between. The CDR3 extends over 14 amino acids. Looked up from germline, CDR1 is MNHEY and CDR2 is SVGAGI. The DNA for the CDR3 is TGTGCCAGCAGCTACCCGGAAATTGATTATCCCGCTTTCTTT. Translated: CASSYPEIDYPAFF.

This clonotype was counted between two and nine times. V gene TRBV27 combines with J gene TRBJ2-1; D is undetermined. CDR1 and CDR2 from the germline V gene are MNHEY and SMNVEV (reference sequence). V dropped 6 bases and J dropped 10 bases, with 19 bases sitting between them. This CDR3 has 14 residues. CDR3 amino acids: CASSHRAQLREQFF. The CDR3 coding sequence is TGTGCCAGCAGCCACCGGGCCCAACTAAGGGAGCAGTTCTTC.

There are a few counts of this clonotype. J is TRBJ2-1 and V is TRBV19, with 7 bases identical to TRBD2. This CDR3 is built from 17 residues. Germline values: CDR1 LNHDA, CDR2 SQIVND (reference sequence). J gave up 8 bases and V 1 base, and 14 bases lay outside the gene matches. In nucleotides, the CDR3 is TGTGCCAGTAGTATAGCGAGTGTGGGGGGGAGTTGGGATGAGCAGTTCTTC. This gives the protein CASSIASVGGSWDEQFF.

In this sample, this clonotype turned up many times. The V gene is TRBV7-9, the J gene TRBJ2-7; D unclear. The V and J ends lost 5 bases and 2 bases respectively, with 22 bases between them. The CDR3 contains 17 residues. Germline CDR1 reads SEHNR; CDR2 reads FQNEAQ (reference sequence). The CDR3 spells CASSRPIQSKEPYEQYF. The CDR3 DNA reads TGTGCCAGCAGCCGACCCATCCAGAGTAAGGAGCCCTACGAGCAGTACTTC. The full variable domain, in which reference TRBV7-9 and TRBJ2-7 provide the parts outside the CDR3, is DTGVSQNPRHKITKRGQNVTFRCDPISEHNRLYWYRQTLGQGPEFLTYFQNEAQLEKSRLLSDRFSAERPKGSFSTLEIQRTEQGDSAMYLCASSRPIQSKEPYEQYFGPGTRLTVT.

This clonotype was recorded at least ten times. CDR3 sequence: CASSSFGLAGVRNTGELFF. DNA of the CDR3: TGTGCCAGCAGCTCATTCGGACTAGCGGGAGTAAGGAACACCGGGGAGCTGTTTTTT. This chain joins TRBV7-8 and TRBJ2-2; 13 bases match TRBD2. Germline CDR1 is SGHVS and CDR2 is FQNEAQ. V shed 4 bases and J 1 base; nucleotides not matched to a gene: 9. CDR3 length: 19 residues.

This clonotype was seen repeatedly, ten times or more. The chain combines TRBV6-2 or TRBV6-3 with TRBJ1-1; D is possibly TRBD1 (6 bases). Deletions cut 5 bases from V and 5 bases from J, with 21 bases between. This CDR3 region has 16 residues. Germline V gene lookup returns CDR1 MNHEY and CDR2 SVGEGT. CDR3 bases: TGTGCCAGCAGTGACCCGTCCAGGGGTAGGGGGACTGAAGCTTTCTTT. It yields the protein CASSDPSRGRGTEAFF.

This clonotype was observed many times. The chain is built from TRBV28 and TRBJ1-5; D ambiguous. With 6 bases removed from V and 3 bases from J, the gap between germline ends came to 12 bases. The CDR3 consists of 14 residues. From germline, CDR1 is MDHEN and CDR2 SYDVKM. DNA for the CDR3: TGTGCCAGCAGCCGCGGGCGGGCCAATCAGCCCCAGCATTTT. This translates into CASSRGRANQPQHF.

CDR3 sequence (DNA): TGTGCCAGCAGCCAAGTTTACGGTATCGGGAGCAATCAGCCCCAGCATTTT. It codes for CASSQVYGIGSNQPQHF. The chain employs TRBV4-2 and TRBJ1-5; D unclear. The V gene's germline CDR1 is LGHNA and CDR2 YNFKEQ. V was cut by 1 base and J by 1 base, with 14 bases left in between. The CDR3 extends over 17 amino acids.

At least ten counts were recorded for this clonotype. The rearrangement uses TRBV7-2 and TRBJ2-7, with D uncertain. Germline V gene sequence: CDR1 SGHTA, CDR2 FQGNSA. The CDR3 sequence is 13 residues long. Deletions cut 1 base from V and 5 bases from J, with 9 bases between. The CDR3 reads CASSLGNINEQYF. The CDR3 region has the DNA TGTGCCAGCAGCTTAGGAAACATCAACGAGCAGTACTTC.

This clonotype was observed a few times. CDR3 sequence reads: CAITATAIETQYF. DNA for the CDR3: TGTGCCATCACCGCGACTGCAATAGAGACCCAGTACTTC. V and J are TRBV10-3 and TRBJ2-5; D is uncertain. V was shortened by 7 bases and J by 4 bases, with 13 bases between the two germline ends. The V gene's germline CDR1 is ENHRY and CDR2 SYGVKD. The CDR3 is 13 residues long.

In its sample, this clonotype was seen a few times. The CDR3 sequence: CASSHQRQTNTEAFF. The DNA of the CDR3 is TGCGCCAGCAGCCATCAAAGACAGACGAACACTGAAGCTTTCTTT. The rearrangement links TRBV4-1 to TRBJ1-1, with a possible D match to TRBD1 (5 bases). V lost 3 bases, J lost 1 base, and 12 bases lay in between. Germline CDR1 reads MGHRA; CDR2 reads YSYEKL. This CDR3 region has 15 residues.

This clonotype showed up many times. This chain uses TRBV12-3 or TRBV12-4 with TRBJ2-1; tentative D call: TRBD2 (6 bases). Trimming removed 7 bases at V and 8 bases at J, with 15 bases between. The CDR3 loop spans 13 amino acids. The CDR3 reads CASTPGTYHEQFF. The DNA of the CDR3 is TGTGCCAGCACGCCTGGGACTTACCATGAGCAGTTCTTC.

In this sample, this clonotype turned up many times. The gene calls are TRBV12-3 or TRBV12-4 and TRBJ1-2, with D perhaps matching TRBD1 (5 bases). V was shortened by 3 bases and J by 2 bases, with 10 bases between the two germline ends. CDR3 length: 14 residues. The CDR3 region has the DNA TGTGCCAGCAGTTTCTCCGGGACCAACTATGGCTACACCTTC. It is translated as CASSFSGTNYGYTF.

This clonotype showed up many times. The chain combines TRBV27 with TRBJ2-7; D perhaps matches TRBD2 (5 bases). V was trimmed by 2 bases and J by 5 bases, leaving 13 bases between them. The CDR3 length is 14 residues. CDR1 and CDR2 (germline): MNHEY, SMNVEV (reference sequence). In DNA form, the CDR3 reads TGTGCCAGCAGTTTAGTGGGAGTGTCCCACGAGCAGTACTTC. Translated, it gives CASSLVGVSHEQYF.

This clonotype came up many times. CDR3: CASSDYQGARTYNEQFF. The CDR3 DNA follows: TGTGCCAGCAGCGACTACCAGGGGGCGCGTACCTACAATGAGCAGTTCTTC. This chain joins TRBV7-9 and TRBJ2-1; 8 positions match TRBD1. Germline V gene sequence: CDR1 SEHNR, CDR2 FQNEAQ (reference sequence). Trimming removed 5 bases from V and 2 bases from J; junction bases left unmatched: 11. The CDR3 is 17 amino acids.

Ten or more counts support this clonotype. The gene calls are TRBV5-1 and TRBJ1-1; 7 nucleotides match TRBD1. The V gene's germline CDR1 is SGHRS and CDR2 YFSETQ. V shed 3 bases and J 8 bases; nucleotides not matched to a gene: 16. This CDR3 has 16 amino acids. CDR3 sequence (DNA): TGCGCCAGCAGCTGGGAGACAGGGAGCTCGAGTGCCGAAGCTTTCTTT. Translating gives CASSWETGSSSAEAFF.

This clonotype was detected a few times. The rearrangement links TRBV4-2 to TRBJ2-5, with TRBD2 identical over 8 bases. The CDR3 runs to 15 residues. V lost 4 bases to trimming and J lost 7 bases; unmatched junction nucleotides: 11. Looked up from germline, CDR1 is LGHNA and CDR2 is YNFKEQ. In DNA, the CDR3 is TGTGCCAGCAGCCCCTCAGGACTAGCCATGGGGACCCAGTACTTC. It is translated as CASSPSGLAMGTQYF.

This clonotype was picked up many times. The rearrangement uses TRBV12-3 or TRBV12-4 and TRBJ2-7; a weak D match, TRBD2 (7 bases). This CDR3 comprises 16 residues. With 2 bases removed from V and 5 bases from J, the gap between germline ends came to 19 bases. The CDR3 protein is CASSLPLGGGRNEQYF. In DNA, the CDR3 is TGTGCCAGCAGTTTACCTTTGGGGGGGGGGCGGAACGAGCAGTACTTC.

Comment on this clonotype: Given a much more abundant clone one base away, this may be a read error. The chain joins TRBV6-1 to TRBJ1-1; no clear D. V was pared by 6 bases and J by 11 bases, with 13 bases between. The CDR3 length is 11 residues. Germline V lookup: CDR1 MNHNS, CDR2 SASEGT. CDR3: CASSYDHNAFF. The CDR3 DNA reads TGTGCCAGCAGCTATGATCACAACGCTTTCTTT.